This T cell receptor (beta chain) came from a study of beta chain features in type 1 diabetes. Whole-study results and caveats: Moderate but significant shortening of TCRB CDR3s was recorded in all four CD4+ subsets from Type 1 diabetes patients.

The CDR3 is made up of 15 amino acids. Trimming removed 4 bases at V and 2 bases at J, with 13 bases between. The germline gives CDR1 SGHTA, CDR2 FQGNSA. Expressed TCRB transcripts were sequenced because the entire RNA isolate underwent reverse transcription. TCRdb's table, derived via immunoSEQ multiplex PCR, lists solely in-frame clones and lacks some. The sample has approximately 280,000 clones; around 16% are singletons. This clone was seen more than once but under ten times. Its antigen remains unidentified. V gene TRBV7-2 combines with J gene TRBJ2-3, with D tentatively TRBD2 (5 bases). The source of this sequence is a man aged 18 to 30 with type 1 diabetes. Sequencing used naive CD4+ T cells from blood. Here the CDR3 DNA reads TGTGCCAGCAGCTGGGCCGGGATCACCACAGATACGCAGTATTTT. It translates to CASSWAGITTDTQYF.